This is a list of T cell receptor beta chains from one sample in a study of blood T cell repertoires in COVID-19. The assay was immunoSEQ multiplex PCR, and TCRdb's table has in-frame clones only and misses some. The repertoire has about 80,000 clones, roughly 78% of them found once; the top ten carry 20% to 25%. Material for sequencing was peripheral blood. These receptors originate from a human donor in a cohort sampled during active COVID-19. The CDR3 runs from the conserved cysteine through the conserved F or W. The D gene is left open where the match is weak. Not all rows give a size; the values are once, few, many and, for expanded clones, a class.

abundance,v_gene,d_gene,j_gene,CDR3nt,CDR3aa
.,TRBV28,.,TRBJ1-2,TGTGCCAGCAGTTTTTATGTCCGAGATTCAAACTATGGCTACACCTTC,CASSFYVRDSNYGYTF
once,TRBV7-3,.,TRBJ2-5,TGTGCCAGCAGCCTACAGGGTGGGCAAGAGACCCAGTACTTC,CASSLQGGQETQYF
.,TRBV5-1,TRBD1,TRBJ1-4,TGCGCCAGCAGGAGACAGGGAGTTGGTGAAAAACTGTTTTTT,CASRRQGVGEKLFF
.,TRBV6-2/TRBV6-3,.,TRBJ1-2,TGTGCCAGCAGTTTCACAGGGAACTATGGCTACACCTTC,CASSFTGNYGYTF
.,TRBV7-7,TRBD1,TRBJ2-5,TGTGCTAGCAGCCCGGGACAGGGAGAGACCCAGTACTTC,CASSPGQGETQYF
.,TRBV15,TRBD1,TRBJ1-6,TGTGCCACCAGCAGCTACAGGGGGCAATCACCCCTCCACTTT,CATSSYRGQSPLHF
few,TRBV28,.,TRBJ2-7,TGTGCCAGCAGTGGGGGGGGCGGGGACGAGCAGTACTTC,CASSGGGGDEQYF
few,TRBV7-9,.,TRBJ1-4,TGTGCCAGCAGTCGGGGTGAAAAACTGTTTTTT,CASSRGEKLFF
few,TRBV7-2,.,TRBJ2-3,TGTGCCAGCAGCTTAGAGGCAGGGGCCAGGACAGATACGCAGTATTTT,CASSLEAGARTDTQYF
.,TRBV5-6,.,TRBJ2-5,TGTGCCAGCAGCTTGTCCGGAGACCTTTACTTC,CASSLSGDLYF
.,TRBV5-6,TRBD1,TRBJ2-7,TGTGCCAGCAGCTTGGACAGGGGTGAGCAGTACTTC,CASSLDRGEQYF
few,TRBV19,.,TRBJ1-1,TGTGCCAGTAGTATGGGAGGGGTCACGAAAGACACTGAAGCTTTCTTT,CASSMGGVTKDTEAFF
.,TRBV19,TRBD1,TRBJ1-6,TGTGCCACCCAAACAGGGGGCGCCTATAATTCACCCCTCCACTTT,CATQTGGAYNSPLHF
few,TRBV5-1,TRBD1,TRBJ2-2,TGCGCCAGCCGGGACAGGGTATCTGCCGGGGAGCTGTTTTTT,CASRDRVSAGELFF
.,TRBV6-4,.,TRBJ1-1,TGTGCCAGCAGTGCCAGGGGCACCATTGGCACTGAAGCTTTCTTT,CASSARGTIGTEAFF
.,TRBV19,TRBD2,TRBJ2-1,TGTGCCAGTAGTCTCAGCGGGGGGCCCAGGAATGAGCAGTTCTTC,CASSLSGGPRNEQFF
few,TRBV6-5,TRBD2,TRBJ2-7,TGTGCCAGTTCCTCGGCGGGGGAATCCTACGAGCAGTACTTC,CASSSAGESYEQYF
.,TRBV2,TRBD1,TRBJ2-5,TGTGCCAGCAGTGAAGACTCGACAGGGGAAGAGACCCAGTACTTC,CASSEDSTGEETQYF
.,TRBV2,TRBD1,TRBJ2-5,TGTGCCAGCAGCTTACAGGGGGCACCCCAAGAGACCCAGTACTTC,CASSLQGAPQETQYF
.,TRBV2,TRBD1,TRBJ1-4,TGTGCCAGCAGTTTTTCCGGGACAGGGGAAAAACTGTTTTTT,CASSFSGTGEKLFF
once,TRBV5-6,TRBD1,TRBJ2-7,TGTGCCAGCAGCTTGGACAGGGGGTTATCCTCCTACGAGCAGTACTTC,CASSLDRGLSSYEQYF
.,TRBV28,TRBD1,TRBJ2-1,TGTGCCAGCAGTTCACCGGGACAGGGTCCATCTGAGCAGTTCTTC,CASSSPGQGPSEQFF
.,TRBV5-3,.,TRBJ2-3,TGTGCCAGAAGCACCCATGACAGTAATGCAGGGGATACGCAGTATTTT,CARSTHDSNAGDTQYF
.,TRBV9,TRBD2,TRBJ2-1,TGTGCCAGCAGCATTGCGGGGGACTCCTACAATGAGCAGTTCTTC,CASSIAGDSYNEQFF
once,TRBV7-6,TRBD2,TRBJ2-1,TGTGCCAGCAGCTTAGCGGGACTAGCGGGGACCAATGAGCAGTTCTTC,CASSLAGLAGTNEQFF
.,TRBV6-5,.,TRBJ1-6,TGTGCCAGCAGTCATCCGGATTCACCCCTCCACTTT,CASSHPDSPLHF
.,TRBV7-2,.,TRBJ2-1,TGTGCCAGCAGCCCAAGGGGTGGGAGGAATGAGCAGTTCTTC,CASSPRGGRNEQFF
.,TRBV6-2/TRBV6-3,.,TRBJ2-1,TGTGCCAGCAGTTACTCCACGGTCTACAATGAGCAGTTCTTC,CASSYSTVYNEQFF
.,TRBV10-1,.,TRBJ1-5,TGCGCCAGCAGTCCCCGGGGAAATCAGCCCCAGCATTTT,CASSPRGNQPQHF
once,TRBV18,.,TRBJ2-2,TGTGCCAGCTCACCTGGACAGTTACTCGCGAACACCGGGGAGCTGTTTTTT,CASSPGQLLANTGELFF
.,TRBV5-1,.,TRBJ1-1,TGCGCCAGCAACCTCGCCCTTAGGGGGAACACTGAAGCTTTCTTT,CASNLALRGNTEAFF
.,TRBV7-9,.,TRBJ1-2,TGTGCCAGTCTACAGGGTGACTATGGCTACACCTTC,CASLQGDYGYTF
.,TRBV7-9,TRBD1,TRBJ2-7,TGTGCCAGCAGCCCCGGGACAGGGATCAACGAGCAGTACTTC,CASSPGTGINEQYF
few,TRBV6-2/TRBV6-3,.,TRBJ1-1,TGTGCCAGCAGTTACTCGGGGCAGGGGAGCACTGAAGCTTTCTTT,CASSYSGQGSTEAFF
once,TRBV11-2,TRBD1,TRBJ2-1,TGTGCCAGCAGTTCGTCCGGGACAGGGTACAATGAGCAGTTCTTC,CASSSSGTGYNEQFF
.,TRBV19,TRBD2,TRBJ2-2,TGTGCCAGTACCGTGACTAGCGGGGGGGCGGCAGGAACCGGGGAGCTGTTTTTT,CASTVTSGGAAGTGELFF
.,TRBV2,TRBD1,TRBJ1-1,TGTGCCAGCAGTGAGGAGTCAGGGGGCGTCACTGAAGCTTTCTTT,CASSEESGGVTEAFF
.,TRBV28,.,TRBJ2-2,TGTGCCAGCAGTTTCACACTTGGGGCGATAAACACCGGGGAGCTGTTTTTT,CASSFTLGAINTGELFF
.,TRBV2,TRBD1,TRBJ2-1,TGTGCCAGCAGGGGCCCAGGGGGAGTGGACAATGAGCAGTTCTTC,CASRGPGGVDNEQFF
.,TRBV6-2/TRBV6-3,.,TRBJ1-3,TGTGCCAGCAGTCCCGGGTCCTCTGGAAACACCATATATTTT,CASSPGSSGNTIYF
.,TRBV11-1,TRBD1,TRBJ2-7,TGTGCCAGCAAGACAGGGAGCTCCTACGAGCAGTACTTC,CASKTGSSYEQYF
few,TRBV3-1/TRBV3-2,.,TRBJ2-1,TGTGCCAGCAGTTTTAGACAAGCCAATGAGCAGTTCTTC,CASSFRQANEQFF
.,TRBV29-1,.,TRBJ2-7,TGCAGCGTTGGGGAGGCCGAGCAGTACTTC,CSVGEAEQYF
.,TRBV12-3/TRBV12-4,TRBD2,TRBJ2-3,TGTGCCAGCGGACTAGCCTTGGATACGCAGTATTTT,CASGLALDTQYF
many,TRBV5-6,.,TRBJ2-5,TGTGCCAGCACTAATTGGGGTGGGACTCAAGAGACCCAGTACTTC,CASTNWGGTQETQYF
.,TRBV13,TRBD2,TRBJ2-3,TGTGCCAGCAGCTCGTCGTTTAGCGGGGGGGGAGATACGCAGTATTTT,CASSSSFSGGGDTQYF
.,TRBV6-1,TRBD1,TRBJ2-1,TGTGCCACCTTGTCCCGGGACAGGGGTGGCAATGAGCAGTTCTTC,CATLSRDRGGNEQFF
.,TRBV7-6,TRBD1,TRBJ1-4,TGTGCCAGCAGCTTAGGGGACAGGGGTGAAAAACTGTTTTTT,CASSLGDRGEKLFF
.,TRBV4-1,.,TRBJ1-1,TGCGCCAGCAGCCAAGATGTGGGAGGGGGCACTGAAGCTTTCTTT,CASSQDVGGGTEAFF
.,TRBV12-3/TRBV12-4,.,TRBJ2-7,TGTGCCAGCAGGGTAGAGGGGGACGAGCAGTACTTC,CASRVEGDEQYF
.,TRBV14,.,TRBJ2-7,TGTGCCAGCAGCCAAGTGGGCCCCAGGGTTGGCGAGCAGTACTTC,CASSQVGPRVGEQYF
.,TRBV7-2,TRBD2,TRBJ2-6,TGTGCCAGCAGCTTGGGGGGGGAGGCCGGGGCCAACGTCCTGACTTTC,CASSLGGEAGANVLTF
.,TRBV4-1,.,TRBJ2-3,TGCGCCAGCAGCAACAGGTGGTCAGATACGCAGTATTTT,CASSNRWSDTQYF
.,TRBV5-1,TRBD1,TRBJ2-7,TGCGCCAGCAGCCCCGGGACAGTACGCTACGAGCAGTACTTC,CASSPGTVRYEQYF
.,TRBV10-1,TRBD2,TRBJ2-7,TGCGCCAGCAGTGAAGGTCTAGCGGGGGTAAAGGACGAGCAGTACTTC,CASSEGLAGVKDEQYF
once,TRBV5-1,TRBD1,TRBJ2-2,TGCGCCAGCTCCTACGGGGACAGGGATGCCGGGGAGCTGTTTTTT,CASSYGDRDAGELFF
.,TRBV27,.,TRBJ2-4,TGTGCCAGCAGTCCGGAGAGTGAGGTCATTCAGTACTTC,CASSPESEVIQYF